The 15 T cell receptor beta chains given below trace back to one sample, sequenced in a study of brain T cells in children with intractable seizures. TCRdb's copy holds only in-frame clones and misses some; the assay was immunoSEQ multiplex PCR. Here the sample spans 70,000 to 90,000 clones, around 93% being singletons. Material: peripheral blood, obtained at surgery. The receptor source for this set is a boy younger than two with tuberous sclerosis and intractable seizures.

The genes are TRBV4-1 and TRBJ2-2; D perhaps matches TRBD1 (6 bases). V was pared by 3 bases and J by 6 bases, with 20 bases between. CDR3 length: 17 amino acids. The germline V gene has CDR1 MGHRA and CDR2 YSYEKL. The CDR3 bases are TGCGCCAGCAGCCACCCGCTGGGGCAGGGGATTCCCGGGGAGCTGTTTTTT. It specifies CASSHPLGQGIPGELFF.

V and J are TRBV7-9 and TRBJ2-1; 8 nucleotides agree with TRBD1. The CDR3 is 16 residues long. V lost 4 bases and J lost 3; bases outside the gene matches: 8. Per germline, CDR1 SEHNR and CDR2 FQNEAQ (reference sequence). The CDR3 region has the DNA TGTGCCAGCAGCTCGATCGGGACAGGATACTACAATGAGCAGTTCTTC. Protein sequence: CASSSIGTGYYNEQFF.

For the CDR3, the DNA is TGTGCCAGTAGTATTTGGCAAAAGAATCAGCCCCAGCATTTT. This sequence encodes CASSIWQKNQPQHF. This chain connects TRBV19 to TRBJ1-5; D gene unclear. The germline V gene encodes CDR1 LNHDA and CDR2 SQIVND (reference sequence). The CDR3 extends over 14 amino acids. The ends were cut back, 3 bases at V and 4 bases at J, with 10 bases in the middle.

This clone has a single count. This chain links TRBV27 with TRBJ2-7; 11 bases align to TRBD2. Germline CDR1 MNHEY, CDR2 SMNVEV (reference sequence). V trimming: 4 bases; J trimming: 7 bases; junction bases outside the gene matches: 6. The CDR3 covers 14 residues. CDR3 loop: CASSSLAGVGEQYF. The CDR3 bases are TGTGCCAGCAGTTCACTAGCGGGAGTAGGAGAGCAGTACTTC.

The chain couples TRBV7-3 to TRBJ2-3; a weak D match, TRBD1 (7 bases). With 5 bases removed from V and 2 bases from J, the gap between germline ends came to 17 bases. This CDR3 is 16 amino acids long. CDR1 and CDR2 (germline): SGHTA, FQGTGA. This chain's CDR3 is CASSLGGTAPTDTQYF. DNA of the CDR3: TGTGCCAGCAGCCTAGGAGGGACAGCCCCCACAGATACGCAGTATTTT.

This sequence joins TRBV2 and TRBJ1-6, with TRBD1 matching over 7 bases. The CDR3 runs 19 residues. Germline CDR1 SNHLY, CDR2 FYNNEI. V dropped 5 bases and J dropped 7; count of bases not matched to a gene: 20. CDR3 loop: CASSFGTAGSYYVNSPLHF. CDR3 in DNA: TGTGCCAGCAGTTTCGGGACAGCTGGGAGCTACTATGTAAATTCACCCCTCCACTTT.

V and J are TRBV7-9 and TRBJ1-2; no clear D gene. The germline V gene encodes CDR1 SEHNR and CDR2 FQNEAQ (reference sequence). The V end lost 5 bases, the J end lost 6 bases, and 13 bases lay between the germline ends. The CDR3 contains 13 residues. This CDR3 is CASSTKGKDGYTF. For the CDR3, the DNA is TGTGCCAGCAGCACCAAAGGGAAGGATGGCTACACCTTC. The full variable domain, completed using reference TRBV7-9 and TRBJ1-2, is DTGVSQNPRHKITKRGQNVTFRCDPISEHNRLYWYRQTLGQGPEFLTYFQNEAQLEKSRLLSDRFSAERPKGSFSTLEIQRTEQGDSAMYLCASSTKGKDGYTFGSGTRLTVV.

V gene TRBV9 combines with J gene TRBJ2-1, with 9 bases identical to TRBD1. Germline V gene sequence: CDR1 SGDLS, CDR2 YYNGEE. CDR3 length: 17 amino acids. The trim removed 0 bases at V and 4 bases at J, leaving 8 bases unmatched. CDR3 nucleotide sequence: TGTGCCAGCAGCGTAGAGGTTGGACAGGGGCGTTACAATGAGCAGTTCTTC. Translating it yields CASSVEVGQGRYNEQFF.

The rearrangement links TRBV9 to TRBJ2-1; D might be TRBD1 or TRBD2, each matching 6 bases. Trimming cost V 0 bases and J 10 bases, with 14 bases left between them. CDR3 length: 14 amino acids. The V gene's germline CDR1 is SGDLS and CDR2 YYNGEE. CDR3 in amino acids: CASSVVPGALEQFF. CDR3 DNA sequence: TGTGCCAGCAGCGTAGTTCCGGGGGCCCTGGAGCAGTTCTTC.

The sample holds a few counts of this clone. The chain employs TRBV6-5 and TRBJ1-3; 11 bases agree with TRBD1. With 5 bases clipped from V and 2 bases from J, the junction kept 2 bases outside the gene matches. The CDR3 is 15 residues long. CDR1 and CDR2 (germline): MNHEY, SVGAGI. The CDR3, as DNA: TGTGCCAGCAGTCGGACAGGGGGCACTGGAAACACCATATATTTT. Translating it yields CASSRTGGTGNTIYF.

The V gene is TRBV15, the J gene TRBJ2-6, with D perhaps TRBD1 or TRBD2 (5 bases each). Between the trimmed V and J ends, which lost 2 bases and 0 bases, there was a span of 8 bases. The germline V gene has CDR1 LNHNV and CDR2 YYDKDF (reference sequence). There are 16 residues in the CDR3. Here the CDR3 reads CATSRRGYSGANVLTF. The CDR3 coding sequence is TGTGCCACCAGCAGACGGGGCTACTCTGGGGCCAACGTCCTGACTTTC.

V and J are TRBV27 and TRBJ2-7; a weak D match, TRBD2 (5 bases). CDR1 is MNHEY and CDR2 is SMNVEV in the germline V gene (reference sequence). CDR3 length: 14 amino acids. Trimming shortened V by 3 bases and J by 4 bases, and 13 bases separated the two germline ends. The DNA for the CDR3 is TGTGCCAGCAGTTTCTTAGCGTCCGGGTACGAGCAGTACTTC. Translating it yields CASSFLASGYEQYF.

This chain connects TRBV6-1 to TRBJ2-5, with a weak D call TRBD1 (6 bases). CDR3 length equals 14 residues. Deletions cut 1 base from V and 5 bases from J, with 11 bases between. The V gene's germline CDR1 is MNHNS and CDR2 SASEGT. The DNA of the CDR3 is TGTGCCAGCAGTGAAGACAGGGCTAGGGAGACCCAGTACTTC. The encoded protein is CASSEDRARETQYF.

Here the CDR3 reads CASSLHWTAKDEQYF. In DNA form, the CDR3 reads TGTGCCAGCAGCTTACATTGGACAGCGAAGGACGAGCAGTACTTC. The genes are TRBV5-4 and TRBJ2-7; D is possibly TRBD1 (6 bases). The germline V gene has CDR1 SGHNT and CDR2 YYREEE (reference sequence). This CDR3 contains 15 residues. V was cut by 2 bases and J by 5 bases, with 17 bases left in between.

This clone was found once. The V gene is TRBV4-1, the J gene TRBJ2-1; D possibly corresponds to TRBD1 (6 bases). The CDR3 spans 15 residues. V lost 0 bases and J 3 bases, leaving 9 bases between the germline ends. Germline V gene lookup returns CDR1 MGHRA and CDR2 YSYEKL. The CDR3 here is CASSQDRDNYNEQFF. CDR3 DNA: TGCGCCAGCAGCCAAGATAGGGACAACTACAATGAGCAGTTCTTC.